These 14 T cell receptor beta chains came from one sample sequenced in a study of blood T cell repertoires in COVID-19. Produced via immunoSEQ multiplex PCR; TCRdb's table is partial and in-frame only. The sample has roughly 170,000 clones; approximately 86% are singletons. The specimen sequenced was peripheral blood. The receptors come from a middle-aged man with active or convalescent COVID-19.

Only a few counts were recorded for this clone. The chain is built from TRBV7-9 and TRBJ1-4; 8 nucleotides align to TRBD1. Germline CDR1 SEHNR, CDR2 FQNEAQ (reference sequence). V gave up 2 bases and J gave up 8 bases; unmatched junction bases: 13. This CDR3 has 17 residues. The CDR3 spells CASSLTRGQGTSEKLFF. The CDR3 DNA is TGTGCCAGCAGCTTAACTCGCGGACAGGGAACGTCGGAAAAACTGTTTTTT.

V gene TRBV30 combines with J gene TRBJ1-6; 7 nucleotides align to TRBD1. Germline V gives CDR1 GTSNPN, CDR2 SVGIG (reference sequence). V was pared by 7 bases and J by 7 bases, with 10 bases of the junction left unmatched. The CDR3 spans 14 residues. CDR3 coding DNA: TGTGCCTCTAAATGGACAGGTTTCAATTCACCCCTCCACTTT. Amino acids: CASKWTGFNSPLHF.

This chain connects TRBV11-2 to TRBJ2-7; no firm D call. The CDR3 runs to 13 residues. Germline CDR1 and CDR2: SGHAT and FQNNGV. V was trimmed by 3 bases and J by 2 bases, leaving 8 bases between them. The CDR3 DNA reads TGTGCCAGCAGCTTTTATAGAACCTACGAGCAGTACTTC. This translates into CASSFYRTYEQYF.

V usage is TRBV25-1 and J usage is TRBJ1-1; D gene uncertain. The CDR3 runs 16 residues. From germline, CDR1 is MGHDK and CDR2 SYGVNS. The V end lost 4 bases, the J end lost 3 bases, and 18 bases lay between the germline ends. Here the CDR3 DNA reads TGTGCCAGCAGTGGAGAACGGGGTGAGGTGGACACTGAAGCTTTCTTT. Translation: CASSGERGEVDTEAFF.

V usage is TRBV6-6 and J usage is TRBJ1-1, with 7 bases fitting TRBD1. This CDR3 is built from 14 residues. Trimming cost V 6 bases and J 0 bases; bases outside gene matches: 4. Germline CDR1 and CDR2: MNHNY and SVGAGI (reference sequence). The CDR3 DNA reads as TGTGCCAGCAGCCGGGACAGCTTGAACACTGAAGCTTTCTTT. Translation gives CASSRDSLNTEAFF.

The chain couples TRBV28 to TRBJ2-2, with 9 bases lining up with TRBD1. J was trimmed by 5 bases and V by 5 bases; bases with no gene match: 9. The germline CDR1 and CDR2 sequences are MDHEN and SYDVKM. The CDR3 covers 16 residues. CDR3 sequence reads: CASSPSGTGTTGELFF. CDR3 DNA sequence: TGTGCCAGCAGTCCCTCCGGGACAGGGACAACCGGGGAGCTGTTTTTT.

The CDR3 DNA is TGCGCCAGCAGCTTTGCTAGCGGGGTATCCTACAATGAGCAGTTCTTC. This encodes CASSFASGVSYNEQFF. V is TRBV5-1 and J is TRBJ2-1; 9 positions match TRBD2. V lost 2 bases to trimming and J lost 1 base; unmatched junction nucleotides: 4. The length of the CDR3 is 16 residues. Germline V gene data show CDR1 as SGHRS and CDR2 as YFSETQ.

This chain uses TRBV9 with TRBJ1-1; no definite D call. The CDR3 is 13 amino acids. Germline V gene sequence: CDR1 SGDLS, CDR2 YYNGEE. V was clipped by 0 bases and J by 1 base, with 4 bases between them. CDR3 sequence: CASSVDTNTEAFF. The CDR3 DNA sequence: TGTGCCAGCAGCGTAGACACGAACACTGAAGCTTTCTTT.

For this clone: Relative to the germline gene, one junction end is altered; a read error may explain this. The V gene is TRBV5-4, the J gene TRBJ1-6; possible D gene TRBD1, 5 bases. The CDR3 sequence is 14 residues long. Germline lookup yields CDR1 SGHNT and CDR2 YYREEE (reference sequence). The CDR3 reads CASSFRVDNSPLHF. Here the CDR3 DNA reads TGTGCCAGCAGCTTCAGGGTGGATAACTCACCCCTCCACTTT. Variable domain in full (rest from reference TRBV5-4 and TRBJ1-6): ETGVTQSPTHLIKTRGQQVTLRCSSQSGHNTVSWYQQALGQGPQFIFQYYREEENGRGNFPPRFSGLQFPNYSSELNVNALELDDSALYLCASSFRVDNSPLHFGNGTRLTVT.

This rearrangement joins TRBV20-1 to TRBJ2-3, with D maybe TRBD2 (6 bases). Germline-derived CDR1 and CDR2 are DFQATT and SNEGSKA (reference sequence). The CDR3 contains 11 residues. V shed 1 base and J shed 8 bases, with 7 bases lying between them. The CDR3 nucleotides are TGCAGTGCTAGAGCCGGGGGTACGCAGTATTTT. This codes for CSARAGGTQYF.

The chain links TRBV15 to TRBJ1-1; D may be TRBD1 (6 bases). Trimming cost V 3 bases and J 2 bases, with 13 bases left between them. From germline, CDR1 is LNHNV and CDR2 YYDKDF (reference sequence). The CDR3 consists of 15 residues. CDR3 residues: CATSRDSLKNTEAFF. CDR3 DNA: TGTGCCACCAGCAGGGACAGTCTTAAAAACACTGAAGCTTTCTTT.

CDR3 loop: CASNPAGRVTEAFF. CDR3 bases: TGTGCCAGTAATCCCGCGGGGAGAGTCACTGAAGCTTTCTTT. The V gene is TRBV19, the J gene TRBJ1-1; D remains unclear. V lost 7 bases and J lost 4, with 16 bases in between. Germline loops: CDR1 LNHDA, CDR2 SQIVND (reference sequence). The CDR3 has 14 residues.

This clone was counted only a few times. The chain has TRBV5-1 and TRBJ2-7; the D gene is possibly TRBD1 (6 bases). Germline V gene data show CDR1 as SGHRS and CDR2 as YFSETQ. The CDR3 runs to 15 residues. V lost 2 bases and J lost 3, with 15 bases in between. CDR3 in amino acids: CASSLGIQGIYEQYF. CDR3 DNA sequence: TGCGCCAGCAGCTTAGGTATACAGGGAATCTACGAGCAGTACTTC.

The chain joins TRBV15 to TRBJ2-3; possible D gene TRBD2, 7 bases. Germline loops: CDR1 LNHNV, CDR2 YYDKDF (reference sequence). Trimming left V 0 bases short and J 2 bases short, with 24 bases between. The CDR3 has 20 residues. In DNA, the CDR3 is TGTGCCACCAGCAGAGAACGGCAGGACTCGATGGCGGGGGCCACAGATACGCAGTATTTT. Protein: CATSRERQDSMAGATDTQYF.